The next 2 T cell receptor beta chains were all read from a single sample in a study of cytomegalovirus exposure and HLA in healthy donors. Primers: 60 Vbeta forward and 13 Jbeta reverse. Repertoires were generated with immunoSEQ multiplex PCR, while TCRdb's copy carries only in-frame clones and drops some. The sample contains under 200,000 clones, roughly 73% of which appear only once. Specimen: PBMCs. The receptors here all came from a male donor in good health and CMV-seronegative.

The chain combines TRBV30 with TRBJ2-1; 8 bases are a match to TRBD2. Germline-derived CDR1 and CDR2 are GTSNPN and SVGIG (reference sequence). This CDR3 region has 12 residues. V was pared by 8 bases and J by 9 bases, with 9 bases of the junction left unmatched. In DNA form, the CDR3 reads TGTGCCCGAGGGGCAGCGGGAGCTGAGCAGTTCTTC. This codes for CARGAAGAEQFF.

On this clone: At one boundary the junction diverges from the germline segment, which might be a read error. J is TRBJ1-4 and V is TRBV5-1; 9 bases fit TRBD1. CDR3 length: 17 residues. Germline lookup yields CDR1 SGHRS and CDR2 YFSETQ. The DNA of the CDR3 is TGCGCCAGCAGCAGAGGGACAGGGTTAGTCTCTAATGAAAAACTATTTTTT. The encoded protein is CASSRGTGLVSNEKLFF.